One sample yielded the 2 T cell receptor beta chains listed below, sequenced in a study of T cell responses to AZD1222 COVID-19 vaccine. The repertoire was sequenced with immunoSEQ multiplex PCR; TCRdb's copy has only in-frame clones and lacks some. Of around 44,000 clones listed, about 86% are singletons. The material sequenced was peripheral blood, taken 28 days after the second AZD1222 dose. These receptors were obtained from an adult who received the AZD1222 COVID-19 vaccine.

This chain connects TRBV6-2 or TRBV6-3 to TRBJ1-2, with 10 bases fitting TRBD1. Germline-derived CDR1 and CDR2 are MNHEY and SVGEGT. The CDR3 runs 16 residues. Unmatched junction bases numbered 10, after V lost 4 bases and J lost 5 bases. The CDR3 coding sequence is TGTGCCAGCAGTTCGCTTCCGGGACAGGGGAGTTATGGCTACACCTTC. Translated, it gives CASSSLPGQGSYGYTF.

The V call is TRBV19, the J call TRBJ2-6; TRBD1 might be the D (5 bases). This CDR3 is built from 12 residues. The V end was cut by 10 bases, the J end by 2 bases, with 6 bases between. Per the germline V gene, CDR1 is LNHDA and CDR2 is SQIVND (reference sequence). The CDR3 DNA reads TGTGCCACCAGGGCTGGGGCCAACGTCCTGACTTTC. Amino acid sequence: CATRAGANVLTF.